This entry describes one TCR beta chain. Its antigen is unidentified. Sorting isolated naive CD4 T cells lacking CD45RO and expressing CD62L. This sample is drawn from a study of human versus mouse CDR3 diversity and MHC coevolution. TCRdb's copy holds only in-frame clones and misses some; the assay was immunoSEQ multiplex PCR. The sample records roughly 80,000 clones, approximately 92% being singletons. Findings of the study overall: Human CDR3s averaged more deletions and insertions than mouse CDR3s.

V was pared by 0 bases and J by 5 bases, with 2 bases between. The CDR3 length is 12 residues. Germline V gene data show CDR1 as SGHDN and CDR2 as FVKESK. The V and J genes are TRBV14 and TRBJ1-5; D remains ambiguous. The clonotype comes from a person aged 30-69 years in good health. Material for sequencing was naive CD4+ T cells from blood. Subset denoted: CD45RO-negative CD62L-positive naive CD4 T cells. The CDR3 DNA reads as TGTGCCAGCAGCCAAGACTATCAGCCCCAGCATTTT. Protein: CASSQDYQPQHF.